Sequencing of this T cell receptor beta chain was carried out in a study of Graves' ophthalmopathy and Graves' hyperthyroidism. On this clonotype: Its antigen is currently unknown.

CDR3 size: 14 residues. Germline CDR1 is MRHNA and CDR2 is SNTAGT. After removal of 5 bases from V and 3 bases from J, the junction contained 7 bases not matched to a gene. Study outcomes and limitations: A model built from 13 signatures distinguished ophthalmopathy from stable hyperthyroidism with about 86% sensitivity and about 81% specificity.

The authors amplified TCR beta CDR3 regions, and they did so from RNA transcripts for repertoire sequencing. HTBI primers served in a first-round RT-PCR, which a second-round multiplex PCR followed. Each CDR3 protein is one row after TCRdb ran MiXCR on the multiplex PCR reads. The data contain hundreds of thousands of distinct CDR3 sequences, more than 20% of them seen just once; the ten biggest clones take up under 3.5%. Patients in the hyperthyroidism group, adults aged 18 to 65, were newly diagnosed, under 2 months' duration. The TCR sequence derives from a woman aged 18-29 years with stable Graves' hyperthyroidism. The material sequenced was peripheral blood. V and J are TRBV6-4 and TRBJ2-7, with 7 bases that match TRBD1. CDR3 residues: CASSFTGDVYEQYF. For the CDR3, the DNA is TGTGCCAGCAGTTTCACAGGGGATGTCTACGAGCAGTACTTC.